The 24 T cell receptor beta chains below come from one sample, sequenced in a study of control samples from healthy donors and cancer patients. This table comes from immunoSEQ multiplex PCR, and its TCRdb copy is limited to in-frame clones, with some not included. The data show about 82,000 clones, approximately 94% seen once. The specimen was blood. Receptors were obtained from a young woman in good health.

The V call is TRBV29-1, the J call TRBJ2-1; 10 bases agree with TRBD2. After removal of 6 bases from V and 2 bases from J, the junction contained 1 base not matched to a gene. Germline loops: CDR1 SQVTM, CDR2 ANQGSEA. The CDR3 has 13 amino acids. This CDR3 reads CSVSGRAYNEQFF. CDR3 nucleotides: TGCAGCGTGAGCGGGAGGGCCTACAATGAGCAGTTCTTC.

The CDR3 sequence: CSVEIQVADTQYF. CDR3 nucleotide sequence: TGCAGCGTTGAAATCCAGGTCGCAGATACGCAGTATTTT. The chain employs TRBV29-1 and TRBJ2-3; D is unclear. Trimming pared 2 bases from V and 4 bases from J, leaving 10 bases between. The CDR3 is 13 amino acids. Germline V gene sequence: CDR1 SQVTM, CDR2 ANQGSEA.

This chain connects TRBV6-5 to TRBJ2-3; possible D gene TRBD1, 5 bases. The CDR3 length is 15 residues. Germline loops: CDR1 MNHEY, CDR2 SVGAGI. Between the trimmed V and J ends, which lost 6 bases and 2 bases, there was a span of 15 bases. The CDR3 DNA reads TGTGCCAGCAGCAGTGTAGTGGGGCTCACAGATACGCAGTATTTT. Its translation: CASSSVVGLTDTQYF.

This clone appeared a single time. The J gene is TRBJ1-6, the V gene TRBV7-9, with TRBD1 matching over 9 bases. This CDR3 is 14 amino acids long. The V segment lost 5 bases and the J segment 9 bases; nucleotides outside the gene matches: 5. Germline values: CDR1 SEHNR, CDR2 FQNEAQ (reference sequence). CDR3 sequence reads: CASSRTGASSPLHF. The CDR3 region has the DNA TGTGCCAGCAGCCGGACAGGGGCAAGTTCACCCCTCCACTTT. The full variable domain, completed using reference TRBV7-9 and TRBJ1-6, is DTGVSQNPRHKITKRGQNVTFRCDPISEHNRLYWYRQTLGQGPEFLTYFQNEAQLEKSRLLSDRFSAERPKGSFSTLEIQRTEQGDSAMYLCASSRTGASSPLHFGNGTRLTVT.

The V and J genes are TRBV5-6 and TRBJ2-7; 8 positions agree with TRBD2. J gave up 0 bases and V 4 bases, and 6 bases lay outside the gene matches. The CDR3 consists of 15 residues. Germline lookup yields CDR1 SGHDT and CDR2 YYEEEE. The CDR3 region is CASSRPGGISYEQYF. The CDR3 coding sequence is TGTGCCAGCAGCCGGCCGGGAGGGATCTCCTACGAGCAGTACTTC.

This chain connects TRBV5-1 to TRBJ2-1; 12 bases agree with TRBD2. The V gene's germline CDR1 is SGHRS and CDR2 YFSETQ. This CDR3 is 18 amino acids long. With 0 bases clipped from V and 2 bases from J, the junction kept 6 bases outside the gene matches. The CDR3, as DNA: TGCGCCAGCAGCTTGGGGCTAGCGGGAGGGCTCGCCTACAATGAGCAGTTCTTC. This codes for CASSLGLAGGLAYNEQFF.

V usage is TRBV19 and J usage is TRBJ1-5; 7 nucleotides agree with TRBD1. The CDR3 contains 14 residues. V lost 7 bases and J lost 5; bases outside the gene matches: 8. The germline V gene encodes CDR1 LNHDA and CDR2 SQIVND (reference sequence). CDR3: CASTQGQRDQPQHF. CDR3 in DNA: TGTGCCAGTACTCAGGGACAGAGAGATCAGCCCCAGCATTTT.

The CDR3: CASIYGKALEAFF. Here the CDR3 DNA reads TGTGCCAGCATCTATGGAAAGGCGCTTGAAGCTTTCTTT. The chain recombines TRBV2 with TRBJ1-1; D uncertain. The CDR3 length is 13 residues. Germline CDR1 SNHLY, CDR2 FYNNEI. V gave up 7 bases and J gave up 7 bases, with 16 bases separating them.

V usage is TRBV11-2 and J usage is TRBJ1-5; TRBD1 is a possible D gene (6 bases). The V gene lost 3 bases and the J gene lost 5 bases, with 11 bases spanning the gap. The CDR3 runs to 14 residues. The germline V gene has CDR1 SGHAT and CDR2 FQNNGV. CDR3 DNA sequence: TGTGCCAGCAGCTTGGGGGCAGGGGATCAGCCCCAGCATTTT. This gives the protein CASSLGAGDQPQHF.

The chain links TRBV6-4 to TRBJ2-1; 8 bases map to TRBD1. The CDR3 consists of 13 residues. Trimming removed 6 bases from V and 7 bases from J; junction bases left unmatched: 5. The germline CDR1 and CDR2 sequences are MRHNA and SNTAGT. The CDR3 is CASSGQGTNEQFF. For the CDR3, the DNA is TGTGCCAGCAGCGGACAGGGTACGAATGAGCAGTTCTTC.

This clone showed up just once. V usage is TRBV5-6 and J usage is TRBJ2-1; 9 bases are shared with TRBD2. This CDR3 is 17 amino acids long. Looked up from germline, CDR1 is SGHDT and CDR2 is YYEEEE. Unmatched junction bases numbered 6, after V lost 2 bases and J lost 0 bases. This chain's CDR3 is CASSFAGGPGSYNEQFF. CDR3 DNA: TGTGCCAGCAGCTTTGCGGGGGGGCCGGGCTCCTACAATGAGCAGTTCTTC.

V usage is TRBV28 and J usage is TRBJ1-2; D is undetermined. This CDR3 has 15 residues. The V gene lost 3 bases and the J gene lost 1 base, with 12 bases spanning the gap. CDR1 and CDR2 (germline): MDHEN, SYDVKM. The CDR3 sequence: CASSFSRRNNYGYTF. The DNA of the CDR3 is TGTGCCAGCAGTTTCTCCAGGAGAAATAACTATGGCTACACCTTC.

This clone was picked up one time. The J gene is TRBJ2-3, the V gene TRBV19; the D gene is possibly TRBD1 (5 bases). The CDR3 length is 15 residues. CDR1 and CDR2 (germline): LNHDA, SQIVND (reference sequence). Trimming removed 3 bases at V and 2 bases at J, with 12 bases between. The CDR3 nucleotides read TGTGCCAGTAGTATTCTAGACAGACACACAGATACGCAGTATTTT. This translates into CASSILDRHTDTQYF.

This clone came up once. The chain joins TRBV5-1 to TRBJ2-5; TRBD1 is a possible D gene (5 bases). Trimming removed 2 bases from V and 2 bases from J, with 19 bases in between. Germline assignment: CDR1 SGHRS and CDR2 YFSETQ. This CDR3 comprises 17 residues. Here the CDR3 reads CASSFPRDPGQQETQYF. The CDR3 coding sequence is TGCGCCAGCAGCTTTCCTAGGGATCCAGGGCAGCAAGAGACCCAGTACTTC.

The chain links TRBV6-1 to TRBJ1-1; D is unresolved. The CDR3 is 16 residues long. Germline loops: CDR1 MNHNS, CDR2 SASEGT. Trimming left V 1 base short and J 0 bases short, with 12 bases between. CDR3 sequence reads: CASSEETFFMNTEAFF. CDR3 DNA sequence: TGTGCCAGCAGTGAAGAGACATTTTTTATGAACACTGAAGCTTTCTTT.

This clone was detected only once. The V and J genes are TRBV21-1 and TRBJ2-5; TRBD2, the table's D call, was not compared with the DNA. TRBV21-1 is a recognized pseudogene. The CDR3 totals 16 residues. The CDR3 protein is CASSKNRRGGSETQYF. DNA of the CDR3: TGTGCCAGCAGCAAAAATCGCCGGGGGGGTTCGGAGACCCAGTACTTC.

The gene calls are TRBV9 and TRBJ2-7; D is uncertain. Germline lookup yields CDR1 SGDLS and CDR2 YYNGEE. CDR3 length equals 12 residues. Trimming cost V 0 bases and J 3 bases, with 4 bases left between them. The CDR3 loop is CASSVDNYEQYF. The CDR3 coding sequence is TGTGCCAGCAGCGTAGACAACTACGAGCAGTACTTC.

J is TRBJ2-3 and V is TRBV7-3, with D possibly being TRBD1 (6 bases). Trimming removed 4 bases from V and 4 bases from J, with 12 bases in between. This CDR3 spans 14 amino acids. Germline-derived CDR1 and CDR2 are SGHTA and FQGTGA. The CDR3 DNA sequence: TGTGCCAGCAGCTCAATGGGGGCTCCAGATACGCAGTATTTT. It encodes CASSSMGAPDTQYF.

The CDR3 here is CASSGEASGANVLTF. The CDR3 bases are TGTGCCAGCAGTGGCGAGGCCTCTGGGGCCAACGTCCTGACTTTC. The chain employs TRBV28 and TRBJ2-6, with D unresolved. The V gene's germline CDR1 is MDHEN and CDR2 SYDVKM. The CDR3 extends over 15 amino acids. The V and J ends lost 5 bases and 0 bases respectively, with 8 bases between them.

This rearrangement joins TRBV27 to TRBJ1-6; D is possibly TRBD1 (6 bases). Germline V gives CDR1 MNHEY, CDR2 SMNVEV (reference sequence). Trimming took 3 bases from V and 7 from J, leaving 13 bases between them. This CDR3 region has 15 residues. CDR3 nucleotides: TGTGCCAGCAGTTTGACGACAGGCGCCAATTCACCCCTCCACTTT. Its protein product is CASSLTTGANSPLHF.

The genes are TRBV7-9 and TRBJ2-1; 8 bases match TRBD1. Germline V lookup: CDR1 SEHNR, CDR2 FQNEAQ (reference sequence). The V and J ends lost 4 bases and 1 base, in that order; junction bases with no gene match: 3. The CDR3 extends over 15 amino acids. CDR3 nucleotides: TGTGCCAGCAGCTCCCGACAGGGGTCCTACAATGAGCAGTTCTTC. Its translation: CASSSRQGSYNEQFF. Using reference TRBV7-9 and TRBJ2-1 for the parts outside the CDR3, the full variable domain is DTGVSQNPRHKITKRGQNVTFRCDPISEHNRLYWYRQTLGQGPEFLTYFQNEAQLEKSRLLSDRFSAERPKGSFSTLEIQRTEQGDSAMYLCASSSRQGSYNEQFFGPGTRLTVL.

V is TRBV12-3 or TRBV12-4 and J is TRBJ1-1, with a weak D call TRBD1 (5 bases). The CDR3 runs to 13 residues. Trimming pared 7 bases from V and 1 base from J, leaving 10 bases between. This chain's CDR3 is CASKLGRNTEAFF. In nucleotides, the CDR3 is TGTGCCAGCAAATTGGGACGGAACACTGAAGCTTTCTTT.

This clone was picked up one time. This sequence joins TRBV28 and TRBJ1-2; D is ambiguous. This CDR3 has 16 amino acids. Trimming took 4 bases from V and 2 from J, leaving 17 bases between them. CDR1 and CDR2 from the germline V gene are MDHEN and SYDVKM. The CDR3 loop reads CASSSTPRAANYGYTF. DNA of the CDR3: TGTGCCAGCAGTTCTACCCCCCGGGCGGCAAACTATGGCTACACCTTC.

This rearrangement joins TRBV18 to TRBJ2-3; D might be TRBD1 (6 bases). The CDR3 covers 16 residues. Germline values: CDR1 KGHSH, CDR2 LQKENI. The V and J ends lost 2 bases and 1 base respectively, with 13 bases between them. In DNA form, the CDR3 reads TGTGCCAGCTCACCAAGGAGACAGGCGGGCACAGATACGCAGTATTTT. Translation gives CASSPRRQAGTDTQYF.